One TCR beta chain is described in this entry. Its antigen is still unknown. The sample originates from a study of shared clonotypes between healthy human individuals. General study points: Larger estimated richness was generally seen in naive subsets than in memory subsets.

The CDR3 runs 10 residues. V was trimmed by 5 bases and J by 7 bases, leaving 6 bases between them. Germline values: CDR1 DFQATT, CDR2 SNEGSKA (reference sequence). The material for each subset, its genomic DNA, was split evenly across several immunoSEQ plates. The protocol was immunoSEQ multiplex PCR, while the TCRdb copy is restricted to in-frame clones and leaves out a portion. The sample has 2 million or so clones, 90% to 95% seen once; the top ten hold more than 0.1%. The sequence derives from a man younger than 30 in good health. Sequences were obtained from naive CD4+ T cells sorted from blood. Subset in this sample: CD45RA+ positively selected. The chain recombines TRBV20-1 with TRBJ1-5, with unresolved D. The CDR3 loop reads CSAGVQPQHF. The CDR3, as DNA: TGCAGTGCTGGGGTCCAGCCCCAGCATTTT.